The rows below give T cell receptor beta chains drawn from one sample of a study of cytomegalovirus exposure and HLA in healthy donors. The assay was immunoSEQ multiplex PCR, and TCRdb's table has in-frame clones only and misses some. Of 150,000 to 200,000 clones in the sample, over 65% are singletons; the top ten hold around 1.5%. The source material was PBMCs. The receptors come from a young woman in good health and CMV-seropositive. CDR3s include the opening cysteine and the closing phenylalanine or tryptophan. Each record gives: D gene, J gene, V gene, clone size, CDR3 protein, CDR3 DNA. The D gene is left open where the match is weak. A clone size is listed for some rows: how often the clone was seen (once, few, many), or a class if it is expanded.

D: .; J: TRBJ2-5; V: TRBV19; size: .; CDR3: CASSIDVGLTAQYF; DNA: TGTGCCAGTAGTATAGATGTCGGTCTCACGGCCCAGTACTTC
D: .; J: TRBJ1-2; V: TRBV30; size: .; CDR3: CAWSHLQGYGYTF; DNA: TGTGCCTGGAGCCACTTACAGGGCTATGGCTACACCTTC
D: .; J: TRBJ1-1; V: TRBV28; size: .; CDR3: CASSQLAGSDTEAFF; DNA: TGTGCCAGCAGTCAGCTGGCAGGGTCTGACACTGAAGCTTTCTTT
D: TRBD2; J: TRBJ2-7; V: TRBV27; size: .; CDR3: CASTGGASGTYEQYF; DNA: TGTGCCAGCACCGGCGGGGCTAGCGGGACCTACGAGCAGTACTTC
D: TRBD2; J: TRBJ2-7; V: TRBV19; size: few; CDR3: CASKTSASSYEQYF; DNA: TGTGCCAGTAAGACTAGCGCCAGCTCCTACGAGCAGTACTTC
D: TRBD2; J: TRBJ2-7; V: TRBV4-2; size: .; CDR3: CASSQASGLAGSYEQYF; DNA: TGTGCCAGCAGCCAAGCATCGGGACTAGCGGGATCCTACGAGCAGTACTTC
D: TRBD1; J: TRBJ2-2; V: TRBV19; size: .; CDR3: CASIGIRGPGELFF; DNA: TGTGCCAGTATAGGGATCAGGGGGCCGGGGGAGCTGTTTTTT
D: .; J: TRBJ1-2; V: TRBV28; size: .; CDR3: CASSLVSGYGYTF; DNA: TGTGCCAGCAGTTTGGTCAGTGGCTATGGCTACACCTTC
D: TRBD2; J: TRBJ2-3; V: TRBV7-2; size: .; CDR3: CASSLGLAGDWGTDTQYF; DNA: TGTGCCAGCAGCTTAGGACTAGCGGGAGACTGGGGAACAGATACGCAGTATTTT
D: .; J: TRBJ1-3; V: TRBV10-1; size: .; CDR3: CASRQDLSGNTIYF; DNA: TGCGCCAGCAGACAGGACCTCTCTGGAAACACCATATATTTT
D: TRBD2; J: TRBJ2-1; V: TRBV5-1; size: few; CDR3: CASSLGLARWDEQFF; DNA: TGCGCCAGCAGCCTGGGACTAGCGAGGTGGGATGAGCAGTTCTTC
D: TRBD1; J: TRBJ1-5; V: TRBV30; size: .; CDR3: CAWSALTGGLISNQPQHF; DNA: TGTGCCTGGAGTGCGTTGACAGGGGGGCTCATAAGCAATCAGCCCCAGCATTTT
D: TRBD2; J: TRBJ2-1; V: TRBV5-4; size: .; CDR3: CASSLVSGRARNEQFF; DNA: TGTGCCAGCAGCTTGGTTAGCGGGAGGGCCAGGAATGAGCAGTTCTTC
D: .; J: TRBJ2-7; V: TRBV14; size: few; CDR3: CASKTRTGYEQYF; DNA: TGTGCCAGCAAAACGCGAACAGGTTACGAGCAGTACTTC
D: .; J: TRBJ1-2; V: TRBV30; size: .; CDR3: CAWRLLYGYTF; DNA: TGTGCCTGGAGACTACTCTATGGCTACACCTTC
D: TRBD1; J: TRBJ1-5; V: TRBV6-1; size: few; CDR3: CASSEARGTGLGNQPQHF; DNA: TGTGCCAGCAGTGAAGCGCGAGGGACAGGCTTAGGCAATCAGCCCCAGCATTTT
D: .; J: TRBJ1-2; V: TRBV2; size: .; CDR3: CASSGQSNYGYTF; DNA: TGTGCCAGCAGTGGACAGTCTAACTATGGCTACACCTTC
D: TRBD1; J: TRBJ2-5; V: TRBV11-1; size: .; CDR3: CASSLEQGTEETQYF; DNA: TGTGCCAGCAGCTTAGAGCAAGGGACAGAAGAGACCCAGTACTTC
D: .; J: TRBJ2-2; V: TRBV15; size: .; CDR3: CATSRDSGVVTGELFF; DNA: TGTGCCACCAGCAGAGATTCGGGAGTGGTTACCGGGGAGCTGTTTTTT
D: .; J: TRBJ2-7; V: TRBV30; size: few; CDR3: CAWSTKRPGSMGEQYF; DNA: TGTGCCTGGAGTACTAAACGTCCAGGGTCCATGGGCGAGCAGTACTTC
D: .; J: TRBJ2-7; V: TRBV19; size: .; CDR3: CASRKQGTVYEQYF; DNA: TGTGCCAGTAGAAAACAGGGGACTGTTTACGAGCAGTACTTC
D: .; J: TRBJ1-4; V: TRBV14; size: .; CDR3: CASSPRGRSNEKLFF; DNA: TGTGCCAGCAGCCCTCGGGGGAGGTCGAATGAAAAACTGTTTTTT
D: .; J: TRBJ2-7; V: TRBV10-1; size: .; CDR3: CASTTRVSYEQYF; DNA: TGCGCCAGCACCACTAGGGTCAGTTACGAGCAGTACTTC